This T cell receptor (beta chain) stems from a study of blood T cell repertoires in COVID-19. At the level of the study: The United States, Italy and Spain provided the acute and convalescent COVID-19 samples. T cells, B-cell-depleted T cells, or PBMCs supplied cDNA or gDNA.

Original processing methods: Reference gene primer amplification in the assay estimated nucleated cell counts. Clones were read by immunoSEQ multiplex PCR, and TCRdb kept only the in-frame ones, dropping some. V and J calls and clone size are copied from that table; D and trimming were computed from the DNA. The sample carries tens of thousands of clones, roughly 90% recorded once. The CDR3 contains 13 residues. V lost 7 bases, J lost 4 bases, and 13 bases lay in between. Germline V gives CDR1 SEHNR, CDR2 FQNEAQ (reference sequence). The sample comprised peripheral blood. The receptor was derived from a man in his 70s with acute or convalescent COVID-19. The V call is TRBV7-9, the J call TRBJ1-2; tentative D call: TRBD1 (6 bases). The CDR3 is CASTPAGAYGYTF. CDR3 nucleotides: TGTGCCAGCACCCCCGCAGGGGCCTATGGCTACACCTTC.